This entry lists 14 T cell receptor beta chains sequenced from one sample in a study of molecular identifiers for immune sequencing clone quantification. TCRdb independently ran MiXCR on the PCR reads; one entry per CDR3 protein. Of about 510,000 distinct CDR3 sequences listed, approximately 25% are singletons. What was sequenced was naive CD8+ T cells from blood, with Jurkat cell RNA spiked in. Sample subset: FACS-sorted CD8+CD4-CCR7+CD45RA+ naive T cells. The receptors were sampled from a human donor in good health. Some libraries in this study had Jurkat cell RNA spiked in.

This clonotype was recorded a few times. The chain employs TRBV10-3 and TRBJ1-5; no definite D call. Trimming cost V 2 bases and J 2 bases, with 13 bases left between them. Germline V CDR1 and CDR2: ENHRY, SYGVKD. This CDR3 contains 16 residues. The CDR3 loop reads CAISETGAIGNQPQHF. The CDR3 region has the DNA TGTGCCATCAGTGAGACCGGAGCCATAGGCAATCAGCCCCAGCATTTT.

This clonotype was counted at least ten times. The genes are TRBV9 and TRBJ2-2, with no clear D. V dropped 0 bases and J dropped 1 base, with 4 bases sitting between them. The CDR3 covers 14 residues. From germline, CDR1 is SGDLS and CDR2 YYNGEE. Here the CDR3 DNA reads TGTGCCAGCAGCGTAGATTTGAACACCGGGGAGCTGTTTTTT. Amino acids: CASSVDLNTGELFF.

At least ten counts were recorded for this clonotype. The chain combines TRBV4-1 with TRBJ1-5, with a weak D call TRBD1 (6 bases). Germline loops: CDR1 MGHRA, CDR2 YSYEKL. This CDR3 contains 16 residues. Between the trimmed V and J ends, which lost 0 bases and 2 bases, there was a span of 11 bases. DNA for the CDR3: TGCGCCAGCAGCCAAGATCCGGGGGCGGGCAATCAGCCCCAGCATTTT. Translation: CASSQDPGAGNQPQHF.

The chain couples TRBV27 to TRBJ1-2; D unclear. Germline V gene sequence: CDR1 MNHEY, CDR2 SMNVEV (reference sequence). The ends were cut back, 4 bases at V and 8 bases at J, with 23 bases in the middle. The CDR3 spans 16 residues. In DNA, the CDR3 is TGTGCCAGCAGTTCTCTACCTAGGCCGTTCGACTTAGGCTACACCTTC. Translated: CASSSLPRPFDLGYTF.

This clonotype was detected only a few times. Lacking the conserved final phenylalanine or tryptophan, this CDR3 likely reflects a read error. The chain couples TRBV7-9 to TRBJ2-3; 10 nucleotides match TRBD1. The CDR3 is made up of 14 amino acids. V shed 5 bases and J 4 bases; nucleotides not matched to a gene: 3. Germline-derived CDR1 and CDR2 are SEHNR and FQNEAQ (reference sequence). CDR3 amino acids: CASSEGQGSDTQYL. In nucleotides, the CDR3 is TGTGCCAGCAGCGAGGGACAGGGGTCAGATACGCAGTATCTT.

This clonotype was counted ten times or more. The CDR3 nucleotides are TGTGCCAGCAGCCGGGACGCGTGGACTAGCGGGGGTTCTACGCAGTATTTT. Protein sequence: CASSRDAWTSGGSTQYF. The chain is built from TRBV7-9 and TRBJ2-3, with TRBD2 matching over 13 bases. Germline trimming cut 5 bases from V and 8 bases from J; bases unmatched to any gene: 13. Germline values: CDR1 SEHNR, CDR2 FQNEAQ (reference sequence). This CDR3 comprises 17 residues.

Points on this clonotype: The missing conserved phenylalanine or tryptophan at the end of this CDR3 makes a read error likely. The rearrangement uses TRBV27 and TRBJ2-3, with D tentatively TRBD1 (6 bases). This CDR3 comprises 14 residues. CDR1 is MNHEY, CDR2 SMNVEV, per germline (reference sequence). With 6 bases removed from V and 0 bases from J, the gap between germline ends came to 10 bases. The CDR3 DNA follows: TGTGCCAGCAGCTTGGGGGCCAGCACAGATACGCAGTATTCT. Amino acid sequence: CASSLGASTDTQYS.

This clonotype was picked up a small number of times. This chain uses TRBV7-9 with TRBJ2-1; 9 bases align to TRBD2. The V segment lost 1 base and the J segment 8 bases; nucleotides outside the gene matches: 6. The CDR3 is 15 residues long. Per the germline V gene, CDR1 is SEHNR and CDR2 is FQNEAQ (reference sequence). The CDR3 coding sequence is TGTGCCAGCAGCTTAGGAGGCGGGGGGGCCGATGAGCAGTTCTTC. Protein product: CASSLGGGGADEQFF. The full variable domain, with the rest looked up from reference TRBV7-9 and TRBJ2-1, is DTGVSQNPRHKITKRGQNVTFRCDPISEHNRLYWYRQTLGQGPEFLTYFQNEAQLEKSRLLSDRFSAERPKGSFSTLEIQRTEQGDSAMYLCASSLGGGGADEQFFGPGTRLTVL.

This clonotype occurred many times. The chain combines TRBV11-2 with TRBJ2-7; D not certain. The CDR3 is made up of 13 amino acids. Looked up from germline, CDR1 is SGHAT and CDR2 is FQNNGV. Trimming pared 5 bases from V and 1 base from J, leaving 9 bases between. Written as DNA, the CDR3 is TGTGCCAGCAGCCCTAGTTCGTCCTACGAGCAGTACTTC. Translation: CASSPSSSYEQYF. The full variable domain, in which reference TRBV11-2 and TRBJ2-7 provide the parts outside the CDR3, is EAGVAQSPRYKIIEKRQSVAFWCNPISGHATLYWYQQILGQGPKLLIQFQNNGVVDDSQLPKDRFSAERLKGVDSTLKIQPAKLEDSAVYLCASSPSSSYEQYFGPGTRLTVT.

Turning to this clonotype: It is likely a read error, because the conserved phenylalanine at the end of the CDR3 is missing. This chain joins TRBV5-4 and TRBJ2-3; weak D call: TRBD1 (6 bases). V gave up 5 bases and J gave up 1 base, with 11 bases separating them. This CDR3 is built from 14 residues. CDR1 SGHNT and CDR2 YYREEE come from the germline V gene (reference sequence). CDR3 in amino acids: CASRDRLGTDTQYI. CDR3 nucleotides: TGTGCCAGCAGGGACAGACTTGGCACAGATACGCAGTATATT.

The sample holds a few counts of this clonotype. The CDR3 protein is CASSQSRVGSPLHF. Here the CDR3 DNA reads TGTGCCAGCAGCCAAAGCCGCGTGGGTTCACCCCTCCACTTT. The chain carries TRBV3-1 and TRBJ1-6; D is uncertain. V lost 2 bases and J 9 bases, leaving 11 bases between the germline ends. This CDR3 contains 14 residues. Germline V CDR1 and CDR2: LGHDT, YNNKEL (reference sequence).

This chain links TRBV7-9 with TRBJ1-3; unclear D gene. The length of the CDR3 is 17 residues. Trimming stripped 4 bases from V and 2 bases from J, with 18 bases between. Germline CDR1 reads SEHNR; CDR2 reads FQNEAQ (reference sequence). The CDR3 sequence is CASSSFGVVGTGNTIYF. DNA for the CDR3: TGTGCCAGCAGCTCATTTGGGGTTGTAGGCACTGGAAACACCATATATTTT.

Many counts were recorded for this clonotype. This chain connects TRBV4-2 to TRBJ1-1; maybe TRBD1 (5 bases). CDR1 is LGHNA and CDR2 is YNFKEQ in the germline V gene. Trimming removed 3 bases from V and 2 bases from J, with 19 bases in between. The CDR3 totals 17 residues. CDR3 in DNA: TGTGCCAGCAGCCAGAGCGCGGGGCTTAGGTCAAACACTGAAGCTTTCTTT. It specifies CASSQSAGLRSNTEAFF.

In this sample, this clonotype turned up a few times. V gene TRBV28 combines with J gene TRBJ2-5; no clear D gene. Germline values: CDR1 MDHEN, CDR2 SYDVKM. Trimming removed 5 bases from V and 3 bases from J, with 13 bases in between. The CDR3 totals 14 residues. CDR3 nucleotide sequence: TGTGCCAGCAGTAGTTGGGCAATGGAAGAGACCCAGTACTTC. Translation: CASSSWAMEETQYF.